This T cell receptor (beta chain) was documented in a study of blood T cell repertoires in COVID-19 (TCRdb year 2020). For the wider study: Samples covering the acute and convalescent phases of COVID-19 were provided by collaborators in the United States, Italy and Spain. The prospective study material was composed of cDNA or gDNA derived from T cells, B-cell-depleted T cells, or PBMCs. The dataset comprised deeply sampled blood TCRbeta repertoires from subjects exposed to, actively infected with, or recovered from COVID-19. A freely available public database, intended as a resource for researchers studying the immune response to SARS-CoV-2, is where the repertoires were released. The samples were drawn from two sources: the first 160 participants of the ongoing ImmuneRACE study, and 950 to 1,500 subjects contributed by 6 global collaborators. Sample metadata almost always included a de-identified subject ID, COVID-19 status, age in years and sex. HLA class I and class II types, where available, came from metadata supplied by the sample provider rather than from assay-based typing. What the work shows at the level of the full study, not this receptor alone: How much clinical and demographic metadata was included differed by source and by participant, and the metadata was provided uncurated.

From the cysteine through the phenylalanine, the CDR3 covers 16 amino acids. Only the CDR3 part of the read is kept: 48 bases, read in frame from the first base. Looking up the germline V gene yields CDR1 MGHRA and CDR2 YSYEKL. V loses 0 bases of germline sequence and J loses 4 bases, and the interval between the two ends is 16 bases. As for this clone: The specificity of this receptor is unknown. No base qualities exist here, and no much larger clone lies one base off it.

The collaborating institutions used their own protocols to collect whole blood in K2EDTA tubes. For TCRbeta analysis, collaborators shipped samples as frozen whole blood, isolated PBMCs, or DNA extracted from either of those sample types. TCRbeta CDR3 regions were amplified from genomic DNA using the immunoSEQ Assay, a bias-controlled multiplex PCR. In the paper's pipeline: Within the assay, amplification of reference gene primers was used to estimate how many nucleated cells each sample contained. Sequence reads were collapsed and filtered to measure the absolute abundance of every unique TCRbeta CDR3 rearrangement. Productive Simpson clonality was computed per sample as the square root of Simpson's diversity index over productive rearrangements. Sourced from immuneACCESS, this table was stored by TCRdb with only in-frame sequences that have V and J called. A share of the clones is absent; for the studies checked, an unresolved V gene accounts for under half, and the remainder has no known explanation. That table furnishes V, J and clone size, whereas the DNA furnished D and trimming. The sample profile shows over 75,000 clones; 75% to 85% of them were found once. About a tenth of the sample belongs to the ten largest clones.

Recombination connected TRBV4-1 to TRBJ2-7; tentative D gene TRBD1, with 6 bases matching. The sample taken for sequencing was peripheral blood. The source is a woman in her 70s with acute or convalescent COVID-19. The DNA sequence follows: TGCGCCAGCAGCCAAGAGACAACAGGGACGATTTACGAGCAGTACTTC. The translation is CASSQETTGTIYEQYF.